This note documents a single TCR beta chain sequence. Authors' analysis steps: Counts of nucleated cells, estimated from reference gene primer amplification, were obtained. Data came from immunoSEQ multiplex PCR; TCRdb stores just in-frame clones and leaves some out. V and J calls and clone size are given by that table; D and trimming were obtained from the DNA. The table shows roughly 37,000 clones, with around 80% occurring only once. The CDR3 sequence is 12 residues long. Germline V CDR1 and CDR2: ENHRY, SYGVKD. The V and J ends lost 4 bases and 4 bases respectively, with 8 bases between them. This entry belongs to a study of blood T cell repertoires in COVID-19. The overall study: COVID-19 samples, acute and convalescent, were from the United States, Italy and Spain.

The sequencing sample was made of peripheral blood. The sequence was obtained from a man in his sixties with acute or convalescent COVID-19. The genes are TRBV10-3 and TRBJ2-7, with D perhaps matching TRBD1 (6 bases). The CDR3 sequence is CAISGTEYEQYF. For the CDR3, the DNA is TGTGCCATCAGTGGGACAGAATACGAGCAGTACTTC.